The 12 T cell receptor beta chains presented below share a single source sample, sequenced in a study of TIL therapy for anti-PD-1-resistant metastatic lung cancer. This sample's time point: pre-treatment sample, taken before nivolumab and TIL therapy. Tumor tissue came from excised metastases, mostly pleural nodules or supraclavicular lymph nodes. This was the immunoSEQ v3 assay. Profiling relied on immunoSEQ multiplex PCR, and the TCRdb table lists in-frame clones only, not all of them. The sample shows more than 9,000 clones, approximately 52% of them seen only once. Material: tumor tissue, obtained at baseline. The receptors stem from a person between 25 and 80 years old with non-small cell lung cancer.

This clone was observed a single time. The chain couples TRBV18 to TRBJ2-7; D not certain. The germline CDR1 and CDR2 sequences are KGHSH and LQKENI. This CDR3 has 12 amino acids. V lost 2 bases and J lost 3, with 5 bases in between. For the CDR3, the DNA is TGTGCCAGCTCACCATTCGGCTACGAGCAGTACTTC. This sequence encodes CASSPFGYEQYF.

CDR3 sequence (DNA): TGTGCCAGCAATACAGCGTCGAGCAATCAGCCCCAGCATTTT. This encodes CASNTASSNQPQHF. The V call is TRBV6-5, the J call TRBJ1-5; no reliable D call. Trimming took 7 bases from V and 1 from J, leaving 11 bases between them. CDR1 MNHEY and CDR2 SVGAGI come from the germline V gene. The CDR3 length is 14 residues.

The chain recombines TRBV13 with TRBJ1-1, with D perhaps TRBD1 (6 bases). CDR1 PRHDT and CDR2 FYEKMQ come from the germline V gene (reference sequence). The CDR3 totals 14 residues. V lost 1 base to trimming and J lost 4 bases, with 10 bases between them. The CDR3 DNA sequence: TGTGCCAGCAGCTTAGAGGGGGGGCCCACTGAAGCTTTCTTT. Translating it yields CASSLEGGPTEAFF.

V usage is TRBV27 and J usage is TRBJ1-5; 8 bases match TRBD1. This CDR3 has 19 amino acids. Germline V lookup: CDR1 MNHEY, CDR2 SMNVEV (reference sequence). V trimming: 9 bases; J trimming: 4 bases; junction bases outside the gene matches: 23. The CDR3 sequence: CARIGEDRVAPRVNQPQHF. Here the CDR3 DNA reads TGTGCCAGGATAGGAGAGGACAGGGTGGCCCCTAGGGTTAATCAGCCCCAGCATTTT.

The chain couples TRBV27 to TRBJ1-6; perhaps TRBD1 as D (5 bases). V shed 0 bases and J shed 10 bases, with 10 bases lying between them. The CDR3 contains 14 residues. The germline gives CDR1 MNHEY, CDR2 SMNVEV (reference sequence). The chain's CDR3 is CASSLSKGKSPLHF. As DNA, the CDR3 is TGTGCCAGCAGTTTATCGAAGGGGAAATCACCCCTCCACTTT.

This clone has only a few counts. The chain couples TRBV11-1 to TRBJ2-7, with D unresolved. CDR1 is SGHAT and CDR2 is FQDESV in the germline V gene (reference sequence). V was pared by 4 bases and J by 0 bases, with 4 bases between. The CDR3 length is 12 residues. The CDR3 is CASSSSSYEQYF. DNA for the CDR3: TGTGCCAGCAGCTCATCCTCCTACGAGCAGTACTTC. The full variable domain, rest sourced from reference TRBV11-1 and TRBJ2-7, is EAEVAQSPRYKITEKSQAVAFWCDPISGHATLYWYRQILGQGPELLVQFQDESVVDDSQLPKDRFSAERLKGVDSTLKIQPAELGDSAMYLCASSSSSYEQYFGPGTRLTVT.

The chain carries TRBV28 and TRBJ2-1; the D is unclear. Per germline, CDR1 MDHEN and CDR2 SYDVKM. V was clipped by 4 bases and J by 4 bases, with 14 bases between them. The CDR3 has 15 residues. CDR3 loop: CASSSPSNPYNEQFF. For the CDR3, the DNA is TGTGCCAGCAGTTCCCCGAGCAACCCATACAATGAGCAGTTCTTC.

The CDR3 protein is CASSLFGRDNSPLHF. CDR3 nucleotide sequence: TGTGCCAGCAGTTTATTCGGACGGGATAATTCACCCCTCCACTTT. The gene calls are TRBV28 and TRBJ1-6; D unclear. The CDR3 is 15 amino acids. V was pared by 1 base and J by 5 bases, with 9 bases between. Germline V gene lookup returns CDR1 MDHEN and CDR2 SYDVKM.

J is TRBJ2-3 and V is TRBV10-3, with a tentative D call TRBD2 (6 bases). V dropped 6 bases and J dropped 1 base, with 14 bases sitting between them. CDR3 length: 15 residues. Germline V gives CDR1 ENHRY, CDR2 SYGVKD. CDR3 sequence reads: CAISYRGTGTDTQYF. The CDR3 DNA reads as TGTGCCATCAGCTACCGGGGGACGGGCACAGATACGCAGTATTTT.

The gene calls are TRBV25-1 and TRBJ2-1; unclear D gene. Deletions cut 3 bases from V and 6 bases from J, with 15 bases between. The CDR3 length is 15 residues. Per germline, CDR1 MGHDK and CDR2 SYGVNS. As DNA, the CDR3 is TGTGCCAGCAGTGATCCCTCGGGTCTTCTCAATGAGCAGTTCTTC. Translating it yields CASSDPSGLLNEQFF.

The chain carries TRBV6-5 and TRBJ2-1, with 11 bases aligning to TRBD1. Germline V gene data show CDR1 as MNHEY and CDR2 as SVGAGI. CDR3 length: 15 residues. Losses at the gene ends were 6 bases for V and 4 bases for J; bases not matched to a gene: 5. The CDR3 sequence is CASRGGTGGYNEQFF. The CDR3 DNA follows: TGTGCCAGCAGGGGCGGGACAGGGGGATACAATGAGCAGTTCTTC.

The chain has TRBV2 and TRBJ2-1; the D gene is possibly TRBD1 (6 bases). The CDR3 covers 16 residues. Between the trimmed V and J ends, which lost 4 bases and 0 bases, there was a span of 13 bases. Germline V CDR1 and CDR2: SNHLY, FYNNEI. The CDR3 coding sequence is TGTGCCAGCAGTGTCGACAGGAGGAGCTCCTACAATGAGCAGTTCTTC. Residues: CASSVDRRSSYNEQFF.